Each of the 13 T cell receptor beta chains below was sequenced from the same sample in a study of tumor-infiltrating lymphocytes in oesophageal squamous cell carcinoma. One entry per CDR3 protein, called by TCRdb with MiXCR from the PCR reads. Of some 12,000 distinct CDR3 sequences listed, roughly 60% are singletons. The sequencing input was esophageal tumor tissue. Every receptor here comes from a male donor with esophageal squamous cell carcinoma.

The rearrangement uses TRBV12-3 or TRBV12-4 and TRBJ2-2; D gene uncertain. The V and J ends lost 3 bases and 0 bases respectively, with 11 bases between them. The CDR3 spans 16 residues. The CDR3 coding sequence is TGTGCCAGCAGTTTCAGTCTGGGTACGAACACCGGGGAGCTGTTTTTT. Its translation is CASSFSLGTNTGELFF.

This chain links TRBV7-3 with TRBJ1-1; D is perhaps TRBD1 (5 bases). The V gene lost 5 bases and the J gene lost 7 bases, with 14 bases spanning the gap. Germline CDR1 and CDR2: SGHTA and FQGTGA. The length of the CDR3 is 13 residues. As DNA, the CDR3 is TGTGCCAGCAGCCCGTCGCCGGGGCTTGAAGCTTTCTTT. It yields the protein CASSPSPGLEAFF.

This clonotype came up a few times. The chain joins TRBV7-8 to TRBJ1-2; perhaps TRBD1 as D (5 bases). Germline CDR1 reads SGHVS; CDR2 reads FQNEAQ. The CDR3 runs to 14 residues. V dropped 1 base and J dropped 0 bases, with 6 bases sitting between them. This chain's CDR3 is CASSLGGTNYGYTF. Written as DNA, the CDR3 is TGTGCCAGCAGCTTAGGGGGGACTAACTATGGCTACACCTTC. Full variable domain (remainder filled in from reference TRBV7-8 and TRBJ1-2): GAGVSQSPRYKVAKRGQDVALRCDPISGHVSLFWYQQALGQGPEFLTYFQNEAQLDKSGLPSDRFFAERPEGSVSTLKIQRTQQEDSAVYLCASSLGGTNYGYTFGSGTRLTVV.

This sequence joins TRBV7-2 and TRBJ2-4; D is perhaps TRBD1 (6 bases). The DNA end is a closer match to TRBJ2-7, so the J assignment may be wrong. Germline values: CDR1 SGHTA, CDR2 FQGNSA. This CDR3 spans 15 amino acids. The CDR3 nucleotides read TGTGCCAGCAGCCCAAGGGGGACGGGTCCGTACGAGCAGTACTTC. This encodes CASSPRGTGPYEQYF.

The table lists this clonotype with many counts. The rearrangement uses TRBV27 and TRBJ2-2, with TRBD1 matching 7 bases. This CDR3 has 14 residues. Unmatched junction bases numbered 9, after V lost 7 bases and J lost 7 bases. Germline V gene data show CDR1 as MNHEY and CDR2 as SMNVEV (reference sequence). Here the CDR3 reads CASTTTGPFGELFF. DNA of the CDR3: TGTGCCAGCACCACGACAGGGCCTTTCGGGGAGCTGTTTTTT.

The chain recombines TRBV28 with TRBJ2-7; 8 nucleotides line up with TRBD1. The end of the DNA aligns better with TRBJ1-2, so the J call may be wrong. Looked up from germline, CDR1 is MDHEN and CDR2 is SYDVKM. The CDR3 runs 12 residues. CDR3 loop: CASYDRGHGYTF. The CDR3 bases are TGTGCCAGTTATGACAGGGGCCATGGCTACACCTTC.

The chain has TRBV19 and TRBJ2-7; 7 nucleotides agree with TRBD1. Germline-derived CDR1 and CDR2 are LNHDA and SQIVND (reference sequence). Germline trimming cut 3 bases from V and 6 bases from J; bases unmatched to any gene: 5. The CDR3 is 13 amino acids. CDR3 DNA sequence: TGTGCCAGTAGTATCAGACAGGGCAGCGAGCAGTACTTC. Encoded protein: CASSIRQGSEQYF.

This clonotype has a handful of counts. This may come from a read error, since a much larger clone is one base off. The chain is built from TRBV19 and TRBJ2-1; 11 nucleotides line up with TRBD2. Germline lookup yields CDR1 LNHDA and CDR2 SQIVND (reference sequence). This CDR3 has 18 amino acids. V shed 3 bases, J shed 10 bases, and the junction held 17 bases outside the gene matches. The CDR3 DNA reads TGTGCCAGTAGTATCAAACTAGCGGGAGCCACGGGGTTCTACGAGCAGTTCTTC. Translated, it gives CASSIKLAGATGFYEQFF.

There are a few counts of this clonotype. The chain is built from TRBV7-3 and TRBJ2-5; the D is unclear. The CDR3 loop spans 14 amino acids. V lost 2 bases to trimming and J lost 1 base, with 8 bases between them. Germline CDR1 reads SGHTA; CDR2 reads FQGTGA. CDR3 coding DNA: TGTGCCAGCAGCTTAGGTTCGGGCCAAGAGACCCAGTACTTC. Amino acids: CASSLGSGQETQYF.

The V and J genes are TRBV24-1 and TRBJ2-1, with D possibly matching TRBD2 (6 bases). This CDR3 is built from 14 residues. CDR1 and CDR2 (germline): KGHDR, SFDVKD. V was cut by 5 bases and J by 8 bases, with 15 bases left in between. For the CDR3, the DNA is TGTGCCACCAGTGTTCCGGGAGTAGTCGATGAGCAGTTCTTC. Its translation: CATSVPGVVDEQFF.

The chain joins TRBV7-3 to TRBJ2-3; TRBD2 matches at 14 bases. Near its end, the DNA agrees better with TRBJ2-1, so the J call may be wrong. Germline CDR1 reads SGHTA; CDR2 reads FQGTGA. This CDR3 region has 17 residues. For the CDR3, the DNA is TGTGCCAGCAGGACCACGGGGACTAGCGGGAGAGGGAATGAGCAGTTCTTC. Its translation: CASRTTGTSGRGNEQFF.

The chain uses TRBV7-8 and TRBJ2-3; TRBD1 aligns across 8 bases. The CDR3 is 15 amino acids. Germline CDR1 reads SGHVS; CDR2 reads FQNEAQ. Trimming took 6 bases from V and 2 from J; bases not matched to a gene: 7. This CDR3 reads CASRRGQGPTDTQYF. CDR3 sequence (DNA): TGTGCCAGCAGACGAGGACAGGGCCCCACAGATACGCAGTATTTT.

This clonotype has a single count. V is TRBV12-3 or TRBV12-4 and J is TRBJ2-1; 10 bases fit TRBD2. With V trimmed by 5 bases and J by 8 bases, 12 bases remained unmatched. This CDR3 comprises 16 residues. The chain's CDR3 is CASSPKKSGRGDEQFF. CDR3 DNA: TGTGCCAGCAGTCCCAAGAAGAGCGGGAGGGGCGATGAGCAGTTCTTC.